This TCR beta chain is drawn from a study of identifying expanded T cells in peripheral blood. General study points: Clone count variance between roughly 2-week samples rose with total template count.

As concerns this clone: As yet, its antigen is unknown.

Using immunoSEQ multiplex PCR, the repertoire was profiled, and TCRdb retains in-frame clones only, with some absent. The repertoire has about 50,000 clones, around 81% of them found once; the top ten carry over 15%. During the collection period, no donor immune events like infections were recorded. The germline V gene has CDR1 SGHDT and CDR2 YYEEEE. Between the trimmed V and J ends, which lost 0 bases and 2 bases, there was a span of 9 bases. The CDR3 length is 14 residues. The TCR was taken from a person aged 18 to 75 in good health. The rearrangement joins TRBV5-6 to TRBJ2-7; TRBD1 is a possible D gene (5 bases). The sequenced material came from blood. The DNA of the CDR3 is TGTGCCAGCAGCTTGGGACAGAGAACCTACGAGCAGTACTTC. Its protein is CASSLGQRTYEQYF.